The subject of this entry is one TCR beta chain. Its antigen specificity is not known. Per-base qualities were not stored, and no clone one base away is much larger. These data originate in a study of cytomegalovirus exposure and HLA in healthy donors (dated 2017 in TCRdb). Looking at the study overall: According to an earlier analysis of 587 of the donors, some 170 million T cells yielded over 100 million unique TCR beta sequences and 276 Gb of sequence data. A later genetic analysis took genome-wide SNP genotypes for 398 of the 666 donors and used that subset as a discovery cohort. The genetic ancestry cluster associated with self-reported Caucasian donors included 81% of the 398 genotyped donors. The study used immunosequencing to profile the T cell repertoires of 666 subjects and linked those repertoires to cytomegalovirus serostatus. Donor age, sex, ethnicity and CMV serostatus were collected together with the repertoire data. Typing coverage differed by locus: A, B, C, DRB1 and DQB1 were typed in roughly 620-630 donors, DQA1 in roughly 500, DPA1 in 600 to 610, and DPB1 in about 450. In a later analysis, previously published TCR beta repertoires from several hundred donors were re-analyzed and high-resolution HLA genotyping was added so that TCR occurrence patterns could be studied. In addition to the first cohort of around 670 subjects, a separate validation cohort of over 90 different subjects was used. Class I and class II HLA loci were covered by the typing at four-digit resolution. Roughly 5 DR-DQ haplotypes were handled as single units for association and clustering because linkage in the cohort was strong. Rather than using new phenotypic data, the later analysis identified candidate immune exposures from TCR beta sequences and from how often those sequences occurred across donors. The study was designed to test whether signatures of past pathogen exposure could be identified by cataloging public T cell receptors. Roughly 300 gigabases of sequencing data and some 85 million unique TCR sequences were included in an early release covering roughly 600 HLA-typed donors. Among about 410 genotyped donors of the cohort, an average of approximately 240,000 unique TCR beta nucleotide sequences was sequenced per donor, of which roughly 17% were non-productive. The study combined high-throughput TCR immunosequencing, statistical association of individual TCRs with disease status, and machine learning to predict cytomegalovirus infection status. Every repertoire in the discovery cohort had been generated on one and the same sequencing platform. In an earlier analysis of more than 550 of the donors, high-throughput TCR beta sequencing was used to judge whether each TCR beta V gene segment behaved as functional or pseudogenic.

The library was obtained by the immunoSEQ multiplex PCR assay. The multiplex PCR relied on a mix of 60 forward primers for TCR Vbeta segments and 13 reverse primers for TCR Jbeta segments. Amplification of the CDR3 region of rearranged TCR beta genes was performed with a multiplex PCR assay on genomic DNA. On the Illumina HiSeq System, the amplified TCR beta libraries were sequenced as 87-base-pair reads. From the authors' description of their analysis: A later analysis tallied 75 million to 95 million unique TCR beta chains across the 666 repertoires, and approximately 12 million of those chains were shared by two or more donors. Raw reads were error-corrected and collapsed into unique sequences with a nearest-neighbor algorithm that merged closely related sequences to remove PCR and sequencing errors. CDR3 sequences were aligned to IMGT reference sequences to assign V, D and J gene segments. Each retained sequence needed at least a six-nucleotide match to both a V gene segment and a J gene segment. A rearrangement counted as productive if the CDR3 had no stop codons and remained in frame with V and J, and every other rearrangement counted as non-productive. Following IMGT convention, CDR3 was defined as the stretch from the second conserved V-encoded cysteine up to the conserved J-encoded phenylalanine. In an earlier analysis of around 540 of the donors, sequences lacking an unambiguous match to a single V gene segment were excluded. In an earlier analysis of about 590 of the donors, a V segment was called functional when productive rearrangements were above 56.7%, and segregating when the standard deviation between donors exceeded 5%. A statistical classification framework was built for diagnosing cytomegalovirus status from the catalog of TCR beta chain sequences. A later analysis assigned V and J genes by comparing TCR nucleotide sequences with IMGT/GENE-DB human TR gene sequences. Using the TCRdist pipeline, a later analysis assigned CDR3 sequences along with most-parsimonious VDJ recombination scenarios. In a later analysis, each TCR beta chain was defined by its CDR3 amino acid sequence together with its V-gene family, and reads lacking a unique V-gene family were excluded. As a way to deal with suspected cross-contamination and a sequencing artifact, a later analysis dropped 500 to 700 nucleotide sequences that were highly shared and had low generation probability. A later analysis calculated a clonal expansion index for each public chain from normalized within-repertoire ranks of inferred template counts. In a later analysis, generation probabilities were computed with a VDJ recombination model fitted to out-of-frame rearrangements, and the resulting probabilities were checked against IGoR. Hypergeometric tests were used in a later analysis to score TCR-TCR, TCR-HLA and TCR-CMV co-occurrence, with a repertoire-size bias correction applied to the TCR pairs. False discovery rates were estimated in a later analysis by permuting HLA or CMV assignments 20 times. In a later analysis, co-occurring TCRs were grouped using DBSCAN, with TCRdist sequence similarity added in when clustering inside HLA-allele-positive subsets. Co-occurrence clustering excluded repertoires with fewer than 30,000 or more than 120,000 public chains, plus five with anomalous nucleotide sharing. The immuneACCESS repertoire file appears here via TCRdb, limited to in-frame rearrangements. These files lack a portion of the clones; in checked studies, under half of the deficit traces to unresolved V genes, and the cause of the others is not known. V, J and clone size are taken as reported in that table, and D and trimming were inferred from the DNA itself. The sample yields some 140,000 clones; over 75% were counted once. In total, the top ten clones hold over 4% of the sample.

The cohort was made up of roughly 670 healthy bone marrow donors. At the time of sampling, all cohort members were nominally healthy, though unrecorded immune exposures were likely present. CMV serostatus was recorded as positive for 250 to 300 and negative for about 55% of the 666 cohort members, whereas no CMV serostatus was recorded for the donor in question. Each donor provided a peripheral blood sample, and peripheral blood mononuclear cells were used for TCR beta sequencing. Genomic DNA extraction from the blood cell samples was performed with the Qiagen DNeasy Blood Extraction Kit. General conclusions and limits of the study: Only TCR beta chains were sequenced in this cohort, and the absence of alpha or paired-chain data limited detectable features. Immune exposure information for the cohort was limited to CMV serostatus. Because some donors lacked HLA typing at each locus, the association tests relied only on the typed subset. A further reported finding was that TCR beta sequences accurately predicted the HLA-A and HLA-B alleles for most subjects in the first cohort. Linkage disequilibrium might explain the correlated functional status among segregating V segments, but an unknown experimental factor could not be excluded. The presence/absence analyses assumed that sequencing depth was roughly uniform across donors, and that assumption may not be true. According to a later analysis, parvovirus B19, influenza, CMV and Epstein-Barr virus appeared linked to several top co-occurrence clusters. Broadly in line with IMGT annotations, most TCR beta V segments showed up in productive rearrangements about 87% or about 30% of the time in an earlier analysis of 587 of the donors. According to a later analysis, most CMV-associated TCR beta chains appeared to be HLA-restricted, and the HLA associations seemed to be driven largely by CMV exposure. In a later analysis, TCR association rates were found to vary across HLA loci, with the most associated TCRs seen for DRB1 alleles and the fewest for HLA-C alleles. An association between a missense DCLRE1C variant and V-gene and J-gene trimming of TCR beta chains was found in a later genetic analysis and replicated in an independent cohort. While some public TCRs were present in many individuals, most TCR sequences turned up only very rarely across donors. The sequencing pipeline was judged likely to have produced a cluster of highly shared sequence variants as a technical artifact. Because counts were too low, roughly 16 rarely observed V segments, including chromosome 9 orphons, were left out of the earlier analysis of approximately 500 of the donors. In the study, about 150 TCR beta chains were listed as associated with cytomegalovirus. Three of the identified cytomegalovirus-associated TCR beta chains were confirmed in vitro to be specific for cytomegalovirus antigens. Cytomegalovirus status was reported to be diagnosed by the classifier with high specificity and sensitivity in both the original and validation cohorts. A later analysis found that HLA-associated TCR beta chains were more clonally expanded and had lower generation probabilities than equally common non-associated chains. Some IMGT-functional V segments, including TRBV6-2 and TRBV6-3, could not be told apart with the 87-base-pair reads, so those segments were excluded. Specific HLA alleles were associated with 16,951 TCR beta sequences at a false discovery rate of 0.05 in a later analysis. It was suggested by the authors that the approach could potentially be generalized to other disease states and immunological phenotypes. When HLA alleles, especially DR and DQ, strongly co-occurred, attributing TCR associations to individual alleles was difficult. According to a later genetic analysis, donors in an Asian-associated ancestry cluster had fewer N-insertions in productive TCRs than the roughly 700-donor mean.

The CDR3 numbers 14 residues from cysteine through phenylalanine. Kept here is only the CDR3 DNA, which spans 42 bases and is read in frame from base 1. Via the germline V gene, CDR1 is MNHEY and CDR2 SVGAGI. After removal of 8 bases from V and 2 bases from J, the junction retains 5 bases not matched to a gene. The sequence came from a man aged 25 to 40 in good health. This chain joins TRBV6-5 to TRBJ2-1, and TRBD1 matches 8 of the central bases. Sequences were obtained from PBMCs. The CDR3 reads CASGRQGTYNEQFF. The bases are TGTGCCAGCGGCCGACAGGGGACCTACAATGAGCAGTTCTTC.